Shown below are 14 T cell receptor beta chains from a single sample sequenced in a study of blood T cell repertoires in COVID-19. The assay was immunoSEQ multiplex PCR, and TCRdb's table has in-frame clones only and misses some. The repertoire holds fewer than 350,000 clones, with about 89% as singletons. The sequenced sample consisted of peripheral blood. The receptors originated from a man aged 35 to 55 with active or convalescent COVID-19.

In its sample, this clone was seen a few times. This chain links TRBV7-9 with TRBJ1-6; TRBD1 matches 8 bases. Trimming at V came to 5 bases and at J to 9 bases, leaving 6 bases not matched to a gene. Germline CDR1 reads SEHNR; CDR2 reads FQNEAQ (reference sequence). The CDR3 has 14 amino acids. The CDR3 protein is CASSRDRGLSPLHF. The CDR3 DNA reads as TGTGCCAGCAGCCGAGACAGGGGACTTTCACCCCTCCACTTT.

The V gene is TRBV11-2, the J gene TRBJ1-4; D not resolved. This CDR3 is built from 12 residues. Germline loops: CDR1 SGHAT, CDR2 FQNNGV. Trimming removed 1 base at V and 7 bases at J, with 4 bases between. CDR3 in DNA: TGTGCCAGCAGCTTAGGTCGTGAAAAACTGTTTTTT. The encoded protein is CASSLGREKLFF. Full variable domain (rest looked up from reference TRBV11-2 and TRBJ1-4): EAGVAQSPRYKIIEKRQSVAFWCNPISGHATLYWYQQILGQGPKLLIQFQNNGVVDDSQLPKDRFSAERLKGVDSTLKIQPAKLEDSAVYLCASSLGREKLFFGSGTQLSVL.

V is TRBV5-6 and J is TRBJ2-3; D is ambiguous. The CDR3 runs 12 residues. Per germline, CDR1 SGHDT and CDR2 YYEEEE. V dropped 0 bases and J dropped 6 bases, with 5 bases sitting between them. CDR3 DNA sequence: TGTGCCAGCAGCTTGGGTCTGGATACGCAGTATTTT. As protein: CASSLGLDTQYF.

The chain couples TRBV30 to TRBJ2-1; tentatively, D is TRBD2 (5 bases). V was shortened by 2 bases and J by 8 bases, with 7 bases between the two germline ends. This CDR3 contains 11 residues. The germline gives CDR1 GTSNPN, CDR2 SVGIG (reference sequence). This CDR3 reads CAWSWEYEQFF. The CDR3 DNA reads TGTGCCTGGAGTTGGGAGTATGAGCAGTTCTTC.

The rearrangement uses TRBV10-3 and TRBJ1-2, with 7 positions matching TRBD1. The CDR3 extends over 15 amino acids. CDR1 is ENHRY, CDR2 SYGVKD, per germline. The V and J ends lost 1 base and 7 bases, in that order; junction bases with no gene match: 9. The CDR3 sequence is CAISEYGQGDGGYTF. The CDR3 coding sequence is TGTGCCATCAGTGAGTACGGGCAGGGGGACGGTGGCTACACCTTC.

This clone has only one observation. V and J are TRBV7-9 and TRBJ1-4; 8 nucleotides agree with TRBD1. With 1 base clipped from V and 7 bases from J, the junction kept 11 bases outside the gene matches. CDR3 length equals 17 residues. CDR1 and CDR2 (germline): SEHNR, FQNEAQ (reference sequence). CDR3 bases: TGTGCCAGCAGCTTAGGACCGGGTGCACAGGGGGTTGAAAAACTGTTTTTT. It specifies CASSLGPGAQGVEKLFF.

The rearrangement joins TRBV10-1 to TRBJ2-5, with no clear D. V shed 3 bases and J shed 1 base, with 12 bases lying between them. CDR3 length equals 15 residues. CDR1 WNHNN and CDR2 SYGVQD come from the germline V gene (reference sequence). The CDR3 reads CASSDPDGAQETQYF. CDR3 coding DNA: TGCGCCAGCAGTGATCCCGATGGAGCCCAAGAGACCCAGTACTTC.

The rearrangement joins TRBV7-9 to TRBJ1-5; TRBD1 matches at 9 bases. With 5 bases clipped from V and 0 bases from J, the junction kept 11 bases outside the gene matches. Germline CDR1 reads SEHNR; CDR2 reads FQNEAQ (reference sequence). The length of the CDR3 is 18 residues. The chain's CDR3 is CASSGQGRGVYSNQPQHF. The CDR3, as DNA: TGTGCCAGCAGCGGACAGGGGCGAGGGGTGTATAGCAATCAGCCCCAGCATTTT.

The rearrangement uses TRBV29-1 and TRBJ1-2, with D perhaps matching TRBD1 (5 bases). There are 12 residues in the CDR3. Germline CDR1 is SQVTM and CDR2 is ANQGSEA. V gave up 5 bases and J gave up 9 bases, with 16 bases separating them. The CDR3 DNA reads as TGCAGCGTTACAATATCTGACAGCCGCTACACCTTC. Amino acid sequence: CSVTISDSRYTF.

The J gene is TRBJ2-7, the V gene TRBV9; 8 nucleotides match TRBD1. With 3 bases clipped from V and 7 bases from J, the junction kept 3 bases outside the gene matches. Germline V gene lookup returns CDR1 SGDLS and CDR2 YYNGEE. CDR3 length equals 12 residues. This chain's CDR3 is CASSGTGREQYF. The CDR3 nucleotides read TGTGCCAGCAGCGGGACAGGGCGGGAGCAGTACTTC. The full variable domain, with the rest looked up from reference TRBV9 and TRBJ2-7, is DSGVTQTPKHLITATGQRVTLRCSPRSGDLSVYWYQQSLDQGLQFLIQYYNGEERAKGNILERFSAQQFPDLHSELNLSSLELGDSALYFCASSGTGREQYFGPGTRLTVT.

V usage is TRBV14 and J usage is TRBJ2-1, with TRBD2 matching 12 bases. Losses at the gene ends were 3 bases for V and 0 bases for J; bases not matched to a gene: 9. The CDR3 covers 19 residues. The germline V gene encodes CDR1 SGHDN and CDR2 FVKESK. CDR3 sequence reads: CASSHSGLAGRYSYNEQFF. The CDR3 region has the DNA TGTGCCAGCAGCCATTCAGGACTAGCGGGGCGATACTCCTACAATGAGCAGTTCTTC.

J is TRBJ2-3 and V is TRBV11-3; TRBD2 aligns across 10 bases. The V segment lost 1 base and the J segment 5 bases; nucleotides outside the gene matches: 12. Germline loops: CDR1 SGHNT, CDR2 YENEEA. The CDR3 covers 18 residues. In nucleotides, the CDR3 is TGTGCCAGCAGCTTAGGGAGGGAAGGACTAGCGGAGCTAGATACGCAGTATTTT. Its protein is CASSLGREGLAELDTQYF. Filled out from reference TRBV11-3 and TRBJ2-3, the complete variable domain reads EAGVVQSPRYKIIEKKQPVAFWCNPISGHNTLYWYLQNLGQGPELLIRYENEEAVDDSQLPKDRFSAERLKGVDSTLKIQPAELGDSAVYLCASSLGREGLAELDTQYFGPGTRLTVL.

The genes are TRBV7-6 and TRBJ2-3; no definite D call. Germline assignment: CDR1 SGHVS and CDR2 FNYEAQ. The CDR3 loop spans 13 amino acids. With 3 bases removed from V and 2 bases from J, the gap between germline ends came to 6 bases. CDR3 residues: CASSLSHTDTQYF. CDR3 sequence (DNA): TGTGCCAGCAGCTTGAGCCACACAGATACGCAGTATTTT.

The genes are TRBV6-4 and TRBJ1-1, with D unclear. V was pared by 1 base and J by 4 bases, with 19 bases between. In germline, CDR1 is MRHNA, CDR2 SNTAGT. The length of the CDR3 is 17 residues. DNA of the CDR3: TGTGCCAGCAGTGACTGTATGGTCGGAGTTGTATTCACTGAAGCTTTCTTT. The encoded protein is CASSDCMVGVVFTEAFF.